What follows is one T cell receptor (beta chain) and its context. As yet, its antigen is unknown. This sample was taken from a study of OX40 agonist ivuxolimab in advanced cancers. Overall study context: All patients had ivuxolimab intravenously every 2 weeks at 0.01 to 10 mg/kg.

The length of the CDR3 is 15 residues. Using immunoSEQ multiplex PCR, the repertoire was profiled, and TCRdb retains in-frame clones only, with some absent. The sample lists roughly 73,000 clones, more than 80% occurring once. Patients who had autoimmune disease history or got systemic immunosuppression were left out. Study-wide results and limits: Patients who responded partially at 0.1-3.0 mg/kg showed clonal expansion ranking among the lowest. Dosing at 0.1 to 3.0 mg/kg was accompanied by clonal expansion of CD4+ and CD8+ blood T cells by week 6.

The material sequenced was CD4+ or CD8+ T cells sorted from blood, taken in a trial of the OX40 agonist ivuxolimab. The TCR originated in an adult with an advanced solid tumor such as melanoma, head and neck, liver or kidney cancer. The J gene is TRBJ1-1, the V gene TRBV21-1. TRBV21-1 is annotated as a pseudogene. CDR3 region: CASSKERDNRGEAFF. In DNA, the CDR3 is TGTGCCAGCAGCAAAGAGAGAGATAACCGGGGTGAAGCTTTCTTT.